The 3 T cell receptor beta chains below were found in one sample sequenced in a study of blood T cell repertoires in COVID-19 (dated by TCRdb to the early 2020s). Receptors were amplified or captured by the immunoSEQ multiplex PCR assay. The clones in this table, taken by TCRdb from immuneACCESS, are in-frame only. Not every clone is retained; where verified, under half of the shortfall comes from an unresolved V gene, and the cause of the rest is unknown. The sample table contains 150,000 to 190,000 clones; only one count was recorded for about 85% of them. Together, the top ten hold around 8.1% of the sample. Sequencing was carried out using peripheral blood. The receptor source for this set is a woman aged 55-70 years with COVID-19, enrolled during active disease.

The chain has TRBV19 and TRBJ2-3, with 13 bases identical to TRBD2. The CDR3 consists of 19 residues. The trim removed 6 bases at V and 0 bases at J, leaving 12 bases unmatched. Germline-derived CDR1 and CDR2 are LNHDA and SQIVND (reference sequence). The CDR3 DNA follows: TGTGCCAGTAGCAGGTACGGGACTAGCGGGGCCCAAAGCACAGATACGCAGTATTTT. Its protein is CASSRYGTSGAQSTDTQYF.

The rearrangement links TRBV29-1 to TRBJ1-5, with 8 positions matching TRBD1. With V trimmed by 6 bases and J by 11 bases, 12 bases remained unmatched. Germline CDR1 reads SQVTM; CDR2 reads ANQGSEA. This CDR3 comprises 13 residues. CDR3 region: CSVKDRVGESQHF. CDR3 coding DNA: TGCAGCGTGAAGGACAGGGTTGGGGAGTCCCAGCATTTT.

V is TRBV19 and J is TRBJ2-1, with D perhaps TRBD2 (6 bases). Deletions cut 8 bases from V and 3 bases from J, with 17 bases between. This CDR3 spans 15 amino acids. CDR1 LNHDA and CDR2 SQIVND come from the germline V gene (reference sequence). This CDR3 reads CASAPAPSVYNEQFF. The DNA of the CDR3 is TGTGCCAGTGCCCCGGCCCCTAGCGTCTACAATGAGCAGTTCTTC.